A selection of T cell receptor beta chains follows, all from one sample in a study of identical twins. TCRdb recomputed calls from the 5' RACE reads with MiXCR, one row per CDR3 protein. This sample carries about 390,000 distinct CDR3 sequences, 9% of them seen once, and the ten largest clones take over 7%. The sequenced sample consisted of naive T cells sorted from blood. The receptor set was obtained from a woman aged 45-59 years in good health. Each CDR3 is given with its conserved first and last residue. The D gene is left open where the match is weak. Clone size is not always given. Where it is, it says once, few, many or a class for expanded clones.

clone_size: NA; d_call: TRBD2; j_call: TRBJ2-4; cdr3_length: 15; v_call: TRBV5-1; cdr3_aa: CASSLAGGPTGIQYF; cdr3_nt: TGCGCCAGCAGCTTGGCGGGAGGCCCGACCGGCATTCAGTACTTC
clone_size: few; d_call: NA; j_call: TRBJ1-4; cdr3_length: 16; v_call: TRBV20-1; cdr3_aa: CSAREAWGGRNEKLFF; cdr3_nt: TGCAGTGCTAGAGAGGCGTGGGGGGGACGTAATGAAAAACTGTTTTTT
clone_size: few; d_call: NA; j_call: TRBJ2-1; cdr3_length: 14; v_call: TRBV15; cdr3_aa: CATSTLRSYNEQFF; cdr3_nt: TGTGCCACCAGCACTCTTAGATCCTACAATGAGCAGTTCTTC
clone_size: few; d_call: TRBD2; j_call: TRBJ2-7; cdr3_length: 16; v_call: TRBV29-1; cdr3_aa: CSVEIRGLAGGTEQYF; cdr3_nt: TGCAGCGTCGAAATCCGAGGACTAGCGGGAGGAACCGAGCAGTACTTC
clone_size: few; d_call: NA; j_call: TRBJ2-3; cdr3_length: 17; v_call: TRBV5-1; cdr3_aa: CASCPQPRGGGLDTQYF; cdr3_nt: TGCGCCAGCTGCCCCCAACCGAGGGGGGGGGGCTTAGATACGCAGTATTTT
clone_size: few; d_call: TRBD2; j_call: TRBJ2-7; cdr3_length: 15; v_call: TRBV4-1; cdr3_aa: CASRTLAGISYEQYF; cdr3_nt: TGCGCCAGCAGGACCCTAGCGGGCATTTCCTACGAGCAGTACTTC
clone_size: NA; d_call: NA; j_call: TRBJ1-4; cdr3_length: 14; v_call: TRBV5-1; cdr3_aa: CASSLSQGFEKLFF; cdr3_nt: TGCGCCAGCAGCTTGTCTCAAGGTTTCGAAAAACTGTTTTTT
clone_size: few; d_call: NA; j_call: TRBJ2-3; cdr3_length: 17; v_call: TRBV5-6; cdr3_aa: CASSLGGYPSSTDTQYF; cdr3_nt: TGTGCCAGCAGCTTGGGGGGATACCCCTCTAGCACAGATACGCAGTATTTT
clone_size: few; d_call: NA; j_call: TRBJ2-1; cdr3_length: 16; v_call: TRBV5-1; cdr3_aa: CASSLALGGPYNEQFF; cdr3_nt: TGCGCCAGCAGCTTGGCTCTGGGAGGCCCCTACAATGAGCAGTTCTTC
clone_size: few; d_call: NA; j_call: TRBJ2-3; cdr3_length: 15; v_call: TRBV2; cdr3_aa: CASFGRGASTDTQYF; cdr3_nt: TGTGCCAGCTTCGGCAGGGGCGCGAGCACAGATACGCAGTATTTT
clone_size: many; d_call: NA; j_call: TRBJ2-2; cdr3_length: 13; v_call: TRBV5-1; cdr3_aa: CASSAQGTGELFF; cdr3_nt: TGCGCCAGCAGCGCCCAGGGGACCGGGGAGCTGTTTTTT
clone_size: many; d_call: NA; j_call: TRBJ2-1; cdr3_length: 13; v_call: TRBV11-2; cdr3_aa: CASSLVQDTEQFF; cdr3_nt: TGTGCCAGCAGCTTAGTCCAGGATACTGAGCAGTTCTTC
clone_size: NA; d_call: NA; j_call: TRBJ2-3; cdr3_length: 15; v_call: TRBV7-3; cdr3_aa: CASSLGVEGLDTQYF; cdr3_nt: TGTGCCAGCAGCTTAGGCGTCGAGGGGCTGGATACGCAGTATTTT
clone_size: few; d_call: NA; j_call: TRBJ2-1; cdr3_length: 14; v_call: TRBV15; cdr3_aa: CATSRDGQWDEQFF; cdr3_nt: TGTGCCACCAGCAGAGATGGGCAATGGGATGAGCAGTTCTTC
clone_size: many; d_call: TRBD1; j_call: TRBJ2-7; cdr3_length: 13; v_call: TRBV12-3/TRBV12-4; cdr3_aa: CASSFYRGYEQYF; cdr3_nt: TGTGCCAGCAGTTTCTACAGGGGCTACGAGCAGTACTTC
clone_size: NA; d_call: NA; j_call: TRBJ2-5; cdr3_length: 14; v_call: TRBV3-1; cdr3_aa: CASSPDTRQETQYF; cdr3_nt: TGTGCCAGCAGTCCAGACACGCGTCAAGAGACCCAGTACTTC
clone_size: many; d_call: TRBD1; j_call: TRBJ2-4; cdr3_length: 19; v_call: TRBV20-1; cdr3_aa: CSARVPAGTGYLAKNIQYF; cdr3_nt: TGCAGTGCTAGAGTCCCTGCCGGGACAGGATATCTAGCCAAAAACATTCAGTACTTC
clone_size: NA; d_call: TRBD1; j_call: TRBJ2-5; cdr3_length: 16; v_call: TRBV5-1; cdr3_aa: CASSLARDSRQETQYF; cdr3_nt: TGCGCCAGCAGCTTGGCCCGGGACAGCAGACAAGAGACCCAGTACTTC
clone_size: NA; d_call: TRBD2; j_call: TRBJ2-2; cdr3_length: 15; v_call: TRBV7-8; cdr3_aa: CASSSTSGRSGELFF; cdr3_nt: TGTGCCAGCAGCTCTACTAGCGGGAGGTCCGGGGAGCTGTTTTTT
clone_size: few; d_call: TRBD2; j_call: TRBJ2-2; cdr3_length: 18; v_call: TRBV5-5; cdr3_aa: CASSFPGLAGPTAGELFF; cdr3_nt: TGTGCCAGCAGCTTCCCAGGACTAGCGGGACCGACTGCCGGGGAGCTGTTTTTT
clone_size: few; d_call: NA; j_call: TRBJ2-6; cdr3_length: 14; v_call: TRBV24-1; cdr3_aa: CATSFSGGANVLTF; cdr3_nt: TGTGCCACCAGCTTTTCTGGGGGGGCCAACGTCCTGACTTTC
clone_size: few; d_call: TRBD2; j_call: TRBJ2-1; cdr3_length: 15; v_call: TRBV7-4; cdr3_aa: CASGMWTSSYNEQFF; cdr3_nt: TGTGCCAGCGGCATGTGGACTAGCTCATACAATGAGCAGTTCTTC
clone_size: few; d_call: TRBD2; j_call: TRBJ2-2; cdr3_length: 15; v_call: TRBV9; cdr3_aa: CASSETSGKGGELFF; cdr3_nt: TGTGCCAGCAGCGAAACTAGCGGGAAGGGCGGGGAGCTGTTTTTT
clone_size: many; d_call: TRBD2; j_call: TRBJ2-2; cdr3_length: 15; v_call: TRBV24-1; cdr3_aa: CATSETSGRPGDLFF; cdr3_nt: TGTGCCACCAGTGAAACTAGCGGGAGACCCGGGGACCTGTTTTTT
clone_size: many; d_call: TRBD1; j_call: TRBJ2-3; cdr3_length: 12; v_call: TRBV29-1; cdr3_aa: CSGSTGGDTQYF; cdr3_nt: TGCAGCGGATCCACAGGGGGAGATACGCAGTATTTT
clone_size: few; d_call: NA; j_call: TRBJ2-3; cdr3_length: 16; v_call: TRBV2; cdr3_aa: CASSAERAPTTDTQYF; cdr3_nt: TGTGCCAGCAGTGCGGAAAGGGCCCCTACCACAGATACGCAGTATTTT
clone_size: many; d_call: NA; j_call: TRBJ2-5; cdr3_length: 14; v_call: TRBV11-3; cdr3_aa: CASSLDIGQETQYF; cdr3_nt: TGTGCCAGCAGCTTAGATATAGGACAAGAGACCCAGTACTTC
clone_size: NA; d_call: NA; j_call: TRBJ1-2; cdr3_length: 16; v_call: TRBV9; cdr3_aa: CASSVGQRTLNYGYTF; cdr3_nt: TGTGCCAGCAGCGTAGGACAGCGGACCTTAAACTATGGCTACACCTTC
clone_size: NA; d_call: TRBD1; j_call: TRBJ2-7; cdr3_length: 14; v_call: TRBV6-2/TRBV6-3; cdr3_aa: CVSKEADRGYEQYF; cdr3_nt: TGTGTCAGCAAGGAGGCGGACAGGGGGTACGAGCAGTACTTC